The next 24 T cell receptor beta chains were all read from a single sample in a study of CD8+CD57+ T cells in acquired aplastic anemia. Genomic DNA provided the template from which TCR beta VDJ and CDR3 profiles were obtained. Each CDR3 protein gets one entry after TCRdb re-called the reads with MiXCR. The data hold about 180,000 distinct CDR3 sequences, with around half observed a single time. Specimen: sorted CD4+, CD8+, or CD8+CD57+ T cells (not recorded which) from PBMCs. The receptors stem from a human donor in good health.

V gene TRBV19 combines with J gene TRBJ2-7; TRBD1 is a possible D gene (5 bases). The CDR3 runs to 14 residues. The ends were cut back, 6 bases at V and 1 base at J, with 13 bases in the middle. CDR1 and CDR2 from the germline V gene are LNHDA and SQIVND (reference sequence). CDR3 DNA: TGTGCCAGTAGCCTTACTGGACATTCCTACGAGCAGTACTTC. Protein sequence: CASSLTGHSYEQYF.

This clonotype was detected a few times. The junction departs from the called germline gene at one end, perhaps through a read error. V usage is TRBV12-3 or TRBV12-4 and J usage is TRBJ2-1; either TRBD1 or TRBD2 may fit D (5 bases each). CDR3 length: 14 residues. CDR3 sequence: CATQRDPSHNEQFF. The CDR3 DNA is TGTGCCACGCAACGGGACCCCTCCCACAATGAGCAGTTCTTC.

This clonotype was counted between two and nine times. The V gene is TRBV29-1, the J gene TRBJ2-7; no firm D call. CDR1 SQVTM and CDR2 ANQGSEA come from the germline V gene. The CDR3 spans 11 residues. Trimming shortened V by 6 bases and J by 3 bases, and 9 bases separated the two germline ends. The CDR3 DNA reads TGCAGCGTCCTCCTCAACTACGAGCAGTACTTC. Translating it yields CSVLLNYEQYF.

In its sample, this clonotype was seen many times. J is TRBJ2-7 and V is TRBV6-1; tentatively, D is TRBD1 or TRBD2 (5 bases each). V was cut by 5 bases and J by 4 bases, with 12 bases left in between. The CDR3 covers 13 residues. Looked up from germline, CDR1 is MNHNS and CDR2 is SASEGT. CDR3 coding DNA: TGTGCCAGCAGTCTTTCCGGGGCATACGAGCAGTACTTC. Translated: CASSLSGAYEQYF.

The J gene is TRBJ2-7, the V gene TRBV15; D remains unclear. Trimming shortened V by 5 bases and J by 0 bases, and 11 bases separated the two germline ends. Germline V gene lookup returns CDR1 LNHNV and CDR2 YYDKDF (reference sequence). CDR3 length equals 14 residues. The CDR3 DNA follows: TGTGCCACCAGCGATACAACGACCTCCTACGAGCAGTACTTC. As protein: CATSDTTTSYEQYF. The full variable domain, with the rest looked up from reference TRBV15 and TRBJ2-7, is DAMVIQNPRYQVTQFGKPVTLSCSQTLNHNVMYWYQQKSSQAPKLLFHYYDKDFNNEADTPDNFQSRRPNTSFCFLDIRSPGLGDTAMYLCATSDTTTSYEQYFGPGTRLTVT.

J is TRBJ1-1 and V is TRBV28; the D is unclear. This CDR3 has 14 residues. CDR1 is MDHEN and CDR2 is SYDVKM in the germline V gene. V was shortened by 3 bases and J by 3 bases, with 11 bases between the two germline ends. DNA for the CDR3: TGTGCCAGCAGTTTCGTCCGGGTACACACTGAAGCTTTCTTT. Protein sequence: CASSFVRVHTEAFF. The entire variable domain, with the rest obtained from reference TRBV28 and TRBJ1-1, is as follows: DVKVTQSSRYLVKRTGEKVFLECVQDMDHENMFWYRQDPGLGLRLIYFSYDVKMKEKGDIPEGYSVSREKKERFSLILESASTNQTSMYLCASSFVRVHTEAFFGQGTRLTVV.

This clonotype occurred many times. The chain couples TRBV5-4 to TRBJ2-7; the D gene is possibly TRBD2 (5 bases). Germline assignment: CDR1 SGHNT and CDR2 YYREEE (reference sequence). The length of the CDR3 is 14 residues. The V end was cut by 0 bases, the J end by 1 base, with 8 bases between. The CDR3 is CASSLGTFSYEQYF. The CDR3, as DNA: TGTGCCAGCAGCTTGGGGACTTTTTCCTACGAGCAGTACTTC.

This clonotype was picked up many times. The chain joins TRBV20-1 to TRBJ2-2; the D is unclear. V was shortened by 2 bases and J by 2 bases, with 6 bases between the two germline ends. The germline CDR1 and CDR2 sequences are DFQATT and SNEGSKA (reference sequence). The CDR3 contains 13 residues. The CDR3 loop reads CSARKINTGELFF. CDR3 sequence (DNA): TGCAGTGCTAGAAAAATAAACACCGGGGAGCTGTTTTTT.

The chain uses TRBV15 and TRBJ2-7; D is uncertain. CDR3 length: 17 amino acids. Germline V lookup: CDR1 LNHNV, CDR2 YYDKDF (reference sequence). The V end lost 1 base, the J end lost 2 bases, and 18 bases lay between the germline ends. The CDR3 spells CATSRVGSGYGPYEQYF. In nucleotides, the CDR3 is TGTGCCACCAGCAGAGTTGGCTCCGGATATGGACCCTACGAGCAGTACTTC. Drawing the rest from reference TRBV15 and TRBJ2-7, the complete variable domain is DAMVIQNPRYQVTQFGKPVTLSCSQTLNHNVMYWYQQKSSQAPKLLFHYYDKDFNNEADTPDNFQSRRPNTSFCFLDIRSPGLGDTAMYLCATSRVGSGYGPYEQYFGPGTRLTVT.

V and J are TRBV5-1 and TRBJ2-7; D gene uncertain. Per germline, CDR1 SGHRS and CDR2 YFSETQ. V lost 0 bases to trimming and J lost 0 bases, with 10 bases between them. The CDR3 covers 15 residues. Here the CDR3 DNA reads TGCGCCAGCAGCTTGGGGGAACCGGTCTCCTACGAGCAGTACTTC. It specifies CASSLGEPVSYEQYF. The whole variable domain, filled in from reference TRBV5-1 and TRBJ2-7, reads KAGVTQTPRYLIKTRGQQVTLSCSPISGHRSVSWYQQTPGQGLQFLFEYFSETQRNKGNFPGRFSGRQFSNSRSEMNVSTLELGDSALYLCASSLGEPVSYEQYFGPGTRLTVT.

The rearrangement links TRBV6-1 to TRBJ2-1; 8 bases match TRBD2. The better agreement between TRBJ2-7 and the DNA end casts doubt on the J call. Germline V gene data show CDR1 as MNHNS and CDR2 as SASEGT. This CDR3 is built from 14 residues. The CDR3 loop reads CASSPRTSSTEQYF. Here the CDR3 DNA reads TGTGCCAGCTCTCCTCGGACTAGCTCTACGGAGCAGTACTTC.

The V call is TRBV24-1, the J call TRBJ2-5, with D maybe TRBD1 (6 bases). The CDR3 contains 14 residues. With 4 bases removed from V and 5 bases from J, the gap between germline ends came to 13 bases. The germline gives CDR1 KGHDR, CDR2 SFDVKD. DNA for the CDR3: TGTGCCACCAGTGAAGGCAGGGGTTGGGAGACCCAGTACTTC. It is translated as CATSEGRGWETQYF.

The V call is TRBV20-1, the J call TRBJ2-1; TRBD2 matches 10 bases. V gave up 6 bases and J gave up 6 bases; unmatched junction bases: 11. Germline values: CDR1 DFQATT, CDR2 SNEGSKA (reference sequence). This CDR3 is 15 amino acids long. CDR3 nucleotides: TGCAGTGCCTATGGGTCTAGCGGGGGTCTCAATGAGCAGTTCTTC. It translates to CSAYGSSGGLNEQFF.

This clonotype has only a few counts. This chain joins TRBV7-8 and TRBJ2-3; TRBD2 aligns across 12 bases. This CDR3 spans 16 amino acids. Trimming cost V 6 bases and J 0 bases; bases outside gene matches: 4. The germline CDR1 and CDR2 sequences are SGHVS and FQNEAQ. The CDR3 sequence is CASRKLAGGSTDTQYF. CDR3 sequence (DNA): TGTGCCAGCAGGAAGCTAGCGGGGGGGAGCACAGATACGCAGTATTTT. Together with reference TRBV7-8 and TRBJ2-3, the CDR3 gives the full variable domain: GAGVSQSPRYKVAKRGQDVALRCDPISGHVSLFWYQQALGQGPEFLTYFQNEAQLDKSGLPSDRFFAERPEGSVSTLKIQRTQQEDSAVYLCASRKLAGGSTDTQYFGPGTRLTVL.

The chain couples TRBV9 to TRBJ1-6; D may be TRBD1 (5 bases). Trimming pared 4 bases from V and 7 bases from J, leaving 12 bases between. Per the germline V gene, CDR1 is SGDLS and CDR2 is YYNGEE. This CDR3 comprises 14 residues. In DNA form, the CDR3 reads TGTGCCAGCAGCTCGGGACTGATCAATTCACCCCTCCACTTT. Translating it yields CASSSGLINSPLHF.

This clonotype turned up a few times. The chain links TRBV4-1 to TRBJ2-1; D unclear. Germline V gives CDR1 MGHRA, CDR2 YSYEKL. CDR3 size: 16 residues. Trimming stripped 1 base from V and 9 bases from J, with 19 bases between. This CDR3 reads CASSQAYNPAFSEQFF. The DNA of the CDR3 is TGCGCCAGCAGCCAAGCGTATAACCCGGCCTTTAGTGAGCAGTTCTTC.

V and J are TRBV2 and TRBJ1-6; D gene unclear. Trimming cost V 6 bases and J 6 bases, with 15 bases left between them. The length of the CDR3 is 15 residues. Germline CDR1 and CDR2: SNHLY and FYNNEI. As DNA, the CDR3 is TGTGCCAGCAGGACGAGGGAGAACACTAATTCACCCCTCCACTTT. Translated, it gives CASRTRENTNSPLHF.

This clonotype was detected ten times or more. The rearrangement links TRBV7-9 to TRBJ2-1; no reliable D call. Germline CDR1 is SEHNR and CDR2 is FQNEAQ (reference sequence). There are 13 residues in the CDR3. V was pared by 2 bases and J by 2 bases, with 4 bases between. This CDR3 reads CASSLMAYNEQFF. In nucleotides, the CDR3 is TGTGCCAGCAGCTTAATGGCCTACAATGAGCAGTTCTTC.

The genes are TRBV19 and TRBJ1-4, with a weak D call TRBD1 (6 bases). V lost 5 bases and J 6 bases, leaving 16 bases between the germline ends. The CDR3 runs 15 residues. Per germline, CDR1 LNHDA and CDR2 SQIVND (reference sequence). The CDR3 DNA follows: TGTGCCAGTAGTTACCAGGACAGCCCTTATGAAAAACTGTTTTTT. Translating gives CASSYQDSPYEKLFF.

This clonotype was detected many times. The CDR3: CASTMGDGWGELFF. In nucleotides, the CDR3 is TGCGCCAGCACCATGGGGGACGGATGGGGGGAGCTGTTTTTT. The chain joins TRBV5-1 to TRBJ2-2, with D possibly called TRBD1 or TRBD2 (5 bases each). The CDR3 extends over 14 amino acids. Germline V gene lookup returns CDR1 SGHRS and CDR2 YFSETQ. V was trimmed by 6 bases and J by 8 bases, leaving 17 bases between them.

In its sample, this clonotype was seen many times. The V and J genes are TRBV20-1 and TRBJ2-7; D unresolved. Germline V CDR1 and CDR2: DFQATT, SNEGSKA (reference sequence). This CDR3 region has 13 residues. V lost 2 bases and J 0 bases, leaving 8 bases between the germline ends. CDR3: CSARTASSYEQYF. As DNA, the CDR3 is TGCAGTGCTAGAACGGCTAGCTCCTACGAGCAGTACTTC.

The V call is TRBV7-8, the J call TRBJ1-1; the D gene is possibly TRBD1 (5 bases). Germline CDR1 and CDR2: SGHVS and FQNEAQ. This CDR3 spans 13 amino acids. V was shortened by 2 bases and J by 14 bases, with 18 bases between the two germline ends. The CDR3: CASSLIEITGAFF. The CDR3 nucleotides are TGTGCCAGCAGCTTAATCGAAATAACAGGAGCCTTCTTT.

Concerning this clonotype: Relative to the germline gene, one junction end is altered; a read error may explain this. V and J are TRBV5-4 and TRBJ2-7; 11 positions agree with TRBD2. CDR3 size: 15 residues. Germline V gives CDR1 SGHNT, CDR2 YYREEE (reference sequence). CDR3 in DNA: TGTGCCAGCAGCCTTCTAGCGGGGGGCTCCTACGAGCAGCACTTC. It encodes CASSLLAGGSYEQHF.

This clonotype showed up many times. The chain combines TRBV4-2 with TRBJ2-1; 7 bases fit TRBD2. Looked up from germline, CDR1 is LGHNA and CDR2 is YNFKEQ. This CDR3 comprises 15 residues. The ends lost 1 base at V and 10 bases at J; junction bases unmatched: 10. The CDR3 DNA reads TGTGCCAGCAGCCAAGCCAGCGGGATCCCAGGGGAGCAGTTCTTC. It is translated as CASSQASGIPGEQFF.